A selection of T cell receptor beta chains follows, all from one sample in a study of shared clonotypes between healthy human individuals. Clones were sequenced by immunoSEQ multiplex PCR, and TCRdb holds only the in-frame ones, with some missing. This sample carries a few million clones, more than 90% of them seen once, and the ten largest clones take about 0.13%. The specimen was naive CD4+ T cells sorted from blood. The receptors come from a man younger than 35 in good health. Each CDR3 is given with its conserved first and last residue. The order of the fields is V gene, J gene, CDR3 protein.

TRBV27,TRBJ2-7,CASSLSGTSGGEQYF
TRBV10-3,TRBJ2-7,CAISGGAYEQYF
TRBV6-5,TRBJ1-2,CASRQLANYGYTF
TRBV7-2,TRBJ2-1,CASTVDRGGHNEQFF
TRBV29-1,TRBJ2-1,CSVEVGNEQFF
TRBV30,TRBJ2-1,CAWSVQGTGKFF
TRBV7-9,TRBJ2-1,CASSSGLAGGPSKFF
TRBV19,TRBJ1-2,CASSITGTPYGYTF
TRBV7-3,TRBJ2-1,CASSLRASNEQFF
TRBV29-1,TRBJ2-1,CSVDKDSSSYNEQFF
TRBV9,TRBJ1-2,CASSVEQGHRGGYTF
TRBV18,TRBJ2-7,CASSPPEPSYEQYF
TRBV4-2,TRBJ1-1,CASIKSGGRTEAFF
TRBV10-3,TRBJ2-3,CAISESKGEDTQYF
TRBV28,TRBJ2-7,CASITGGGPYEQYF
TRBV19,TRBJ1-5,CASNTLGEGNQPQHF
TRBV27,TRBJ2-2,CASSLLFDTGELFF
TRBV27,TRBJ2-7,CASSLVSGTGAPQYF
TRBV7-2,TRBJ2-1,CASSLVAGSSYNEQFF
TRBV19,TRBJ1-5,CASNPGRSNQPQHF
TRBV29-1,TRBJ1-2,CSVEGTAINGYTF
TRBV7-3,TRBJ2-2,CASSPTQNTGELFF
TRBV7-9,TRBJ1-6,CASSLLGDNSPLHF
TRBV5-8,TRBJ1-6,CASSLGQGNSPLHF